The 7 T cell receptor beta chains below all came from one sample that was sequenced in a study of T-cell reconstitution after alpha-beta-depleted transplantation in children. It was with unique molecular identifiers that the TCRbeta library was prepared. TCRdb redid the calling of the PCR reads with MiXCR, one entry per CDR3 protein. The sample carries about 190,000 distinct CDR3 sequences, 11% recorded once. The sample was PBMCs, taken before TCRalphabeta/CD19-depleted stem cell transplant. The source of these receptors is a boy between 2 and 10 years old with acute myeloid leukemia, due to receive a stem cell transplant.

As to this clonotype: Being one base from a much bigger clone, this may be a read error. The chain links TRBV5-1 to TRBJ2-1; D not certain. This CDR3 contains 14 residues. V dropped 0 bases and J dropped 9 bases, with 13 bases sitting between them. Germline V lookup: CDR1 SGHRS, CDR2 YFSETQ. CDR3 protein: CASSLDHGVGEQFF. CDR3 DNA sequence: TGCGCCAGCAGCTTGGATCACGGCGTAGGTGAGCAGTTCTTC.

This clonotype came up many times. The chain has TRBV4-1 and TRBJ1-1, with D possibly being TRBD1 (6 bases). In germline, CDR1 is MGHRA, CDR2 YSYEKL. Trimming stripped 2 bases from V and 4 bases from J, with 8 bases between. This CDR3 has 13 residues. CDR3 in DNA: TGCGCCAGCAGCCAACAGGGGTTCACTGAAGCTTTCTTT. Translation gives CASSQQGFTEAFF.

In its sample, this clonotype was seen many times. The CDR3 reads CASSLGTYTDTQYF. The CDR3 bases are TGTGCCAGCAGTTTGGGGACCTACACAGATACGCAGTATTTT. V and J are TRBV12-3 or TRBV12-4 and TRBJ2-3; D could derive from TRBD1 or TRBD2 (5 bases each). The CDR3 has 14 residues. With 3 bases removed from V and 2 bases from J, the gap between germline ends came to 9 bases.

The chain couples TRBV12-3 or TRBV12-4 to TRBJ2-3; D not certain. V was clipped by 8 bases and J by 2 bases, with 20 bases between them. This CDR3 comprises 16 residues. DNA for the CDR3: TGTGCCAGCGGAGCTCCCCCCCTACTGGACACAGATACGCAGTATTTT. It encodes CASGAPPLLDTDTQYF.

This clonotype was recorded many times. This sequence joins TRBV27 and TRBJ2-7, with 7 bases lining up with TRBD1. The germline V gene encodes CDR1 MNHEY and CDR2 SMNVEV (reference sequence). This CDR3 has 12 amino acids. Trimming at V came to 5 bases and at J to 4 bases, leaving 2 bases not matched to a gene. Here the CDR3 reads CASSDRVYEQYV. The CDR3 DNA reads as TGTGCCAGCAGTGACAGGGTTTACGAGCAGTACGTC.

This clonotype occurred many times. This rearrangement joins TRBV5-4 to TRBJ2-5; D ambiguous. The germline V gene encodes CDR1 SGHNT and CDR2 YYREEE (reference sequence). Trimming removed 5 bases at V and 1 base at J, with 12 bases between. This CDR3 spans 14 amino acids. The CDR3 bases are TGTGCCAGCAGACCGGCGGAAGTCCAAGAGACCCAGTACTTC. Translated: CASRPAEVQETQYF.

The V call is TRBV27, the J call TRBJ2-3; 9 bases map to TRBD2. The CDR3 covers 19 residues. Germline trimming cut 3 bases from V and 3 bases from J; bases unmatched to any gene: 16. The V gene's germline CDR1 is MNHEY and CDR2 SMNVEV (reference sequence). The CDR3 sequence is CASSFRIAGASPGTDTQYF. The CDR3 nucleotides are TGTGCCAGCAGTTTTCGGATAGCGGGAGCCAGCCCAGGAACAGATACGCAGTATTTT.